A single sample gave rise to the 31 T cell receptor beta chains below, sequenced in a study of blood T cell repertoires in COVID-19. Generated by immunoSEQ multiplex PCR, the TCRdb table keeps only in-frame clones and is missing some. The sample has fewer than 85,000 clones, around four fifths seen once; the top ten hold over 15%. Sample: peripheral blood. The receptor set was obtained from a woman aged 55-69 years with acute or convalescent COVID-19.

The chain has TRBV28 and TRBJ1-5, with 11 bases that match TRBD1. The V segment lost 5 bases and the J segment 6 bases; nucleotides outside the gene matches: 9. The CDR3 covers 16 residues. Germline CDR1 MDHEN, CDR2 SYDVKM. In DNA form, the CDR3 reads TGTGCCAGCAGTAAACTCGGACAGGGGGCATTTCAGCCCCAGCATTTT. It yields the protein CASSKLGQGAFQPQHF.

The chain is built from TRBV5-4 and TRBJ1-1; 10 bases fit TRBD1. The germline V gene encodes CDR1 SGHNT and CDR2 YYREEE (reference sequence). Unmatched junction bases numbered 3, after V lost 0 bases and J lost 7 bases. This CDR3 spans 14 amino acids. The CDR3 region has the DNA TGTGCCAGCAGCTTGGGACAGGGGGCGAATGAAGCTTTCTTT. This translates into CASSLGQGANEAFF.

The chain is built from TRBV7-2 and TRBJ2-5; tentatively, D is TRBD1 (5 bases). Germline values: CDR1 SGHTA, CDR2 FQGNSA. Trimming took 3 bases from V and 4 from J, leaving 12 bases between them. The length of the CDR3 is 14 residues. CDR3 in DNA: TGTGCCAGCAGCTTCAGGGTAGGGGCAGAGACCCAGTACTTC. Translating it yields CASSFRVGAETQYF.

This rearrangement joins TRBV6-5 to TRBJ1-1; D not resolved. There are 13 residues in the CDR3. CDR1 is MNHEY and CDR2 is SVGAGI in the germline V gene. Trimming took off 4 bases at V and 0 bases at J, with 6 bases between the two ends. The chain's CDR3 is CASSLEVNTEAFF. In DNA, the CDR3 is TGTGCCAGCAGTTTAGAAGTGAACACTGAAGCTTTCTTT.

The gene calls are TRBV18 and TRBJ2-2, with a possible D match to TRBD2 (5 bases). From germline, CDR1 is KGHSH and CDR2 LQKENI. V was cut by 1 base and J by 1 base, with 10 bases left in between. CDR3 length: 16 amino acids. In nucleotides, the CDR3 is TGTGCCAGCTCACCACGAATAGCGCTGAACACCGGGGAGCTGTTTTTT. Translating it yields CASSPRIALNTGELFF.

The chain combines TRBV6-6 with TRBJ1-2, with 7 bases identical to TRBD1. The trim removed 3 bases at V and 8 bases at J, leaving 6 bases unmatched. The CDR3 is made up of 13 amino acids. Germline V gene data show CDR1 as MNHNY and CDR2 as SVGAGI (reference sequence). Here the CDR3 DNA reads TGTGCCAGCAGTTATGAGACAGGGAAAGGCTACACCTTC. It encodes CASSYETGKGYTF.

This clone is a singleton in its sample. The chain is built from TRBV6-1 and TRBJ1-2, with D tentatively TRBD1 (5 bases). The CDR3 runs to 13 residues. Per the germline V gene, CDR1 is MNHNS and CDR2 is SASEGT. V dropped 3 bases and J dropped 8 bases, with 13 bases sitting between them. The CDR3 DNA sequence: TGTGCCAGCAGTGATGGGGGGTACGGGGGCTACACCTTC. Residues: CASSDGGYGGYTF.

The rearrangement uses TRBV12-3 or TRBV12-4 and TRBJ1-1; D not certain. The CDR3 sequence is 12 residues long. V was cut by 7 bases and J by 3 bases, with 9 bases left in between. In DNA, the CDR3 is TGTGCCAGCACAACTAGGGACACTGAAGCTTTCTTT. Amino acids: CASTTRDTEAFF.

The gene calls are TRBV19 and TRBJ1-5; D gene unclear. This CDR3 spans 16 amino acids. The V gene lost 0 bases and the J gene lost 5 bases, with 14 bases spanning the gap. CDR1 and CDR2 from the germline V gene are LNHDA and SQIVND (reference sequence). The CDR3 sequence is CASSIDVSAGYQPQHF. For the CDR3, the DNA is TGTGCCAGTAGTATAGATGTGTCGGCAGGTTATCAGCCCCAGCATTTT.

The V call is TRBV7-3, the J call TRBJ1-6; 7 positions match TRBD1. The CDR3 runs to 14 residues. CDR1 and CDR2 from the germline V gene are SGHTA and FQGTGA. V lost 2 bases and J lost 8; bases outside the gene matches: 3. CDR3 sequence: CASSLGDSHSPLHF. The CDR3 nucleotides read TGTGCCAGCAGCTTAGGGGACAGCCATTCACCCCTCCACTTT. Based on the CDR3 plus reference TRBV7-3 and TRBJ1-6, the full variable domain is GAGVSQTPSNKVTEKGKYVELRCDPISGHTALYWYRQSLGQGPEFLIYFQGTGAADDSGLPNDRFFAVRPEGSVSTLKIQRTERGDSAVYLCASSLGDSHSPLHFGNGTRLTVT.

This chain links TRBV10-3 with TRBJ2-1, with 9 bases that match TRBD1. The J segment lost 5 bases and the V segment lost 5 bases, leaving 7 bases of the junction unmatched. Germline V CDR1 and CDR2: ENHRY, SYGVKD. This CDR3 has 15 amino acids. CDR3 loop: CAISPQGAADNEQFF. The CDR3 DNA reads as TGTGCCATCAGTCCACAGGGGGCCGCCGACAATGAGCAGTTCTTC.

The chain carries TRBV4-1 and TRBJ2-7; maybe TRBD2 (5 bases). Germline assignment: CDR1 MGHRA and CDR2 YSYEKL. CDR3 length equals 14 residues. V was trimmed by 1 base and J by 4 bases, leaving 11 bases between them. As DNA, the CDR3 is TGCGCCAGCAGCCAAGGTTCCACGGGGTACGAGCAGTACTTC. As protein: CASSQGSTGYEQYF.

V gene TRBV6-5 combines with J gene TRBJ1-5; D not resolved. V was trimmed by 0 bases and J by 3 bases, leaving 6 bases between them. Germline CDR1 reads MNHEY; CDR2 reads SVGAGI. The CDR3 consists of 14 residues. CDR3 protein: CASSYSRSNQPQHF. Here the CDR3 DNA reads TGTGCCAGCAGTTACTCGCGATCCAATCAGCCCCAGCATTTT.

The chain combines TRBV7-2 with TRBJ2-3; TRBD2 agrees at 13 bases. The CDR3 runs 18 residues. Germline-derived CDR1 and CDR2 are SGHTA and FQGNSA. The junction had 6 bases not matched to a gene; V was cut back by 1 base and J by 2 bases. The CDR3 protein is CASSLELLAGGFTDTQYF. CDR3 sequence (DNA): TGTGCCAGCAGCTTAGAGTTACTAGCGGGGGGGTTCACAGATACGCAGTATTTT.

This chain connects TRBV6-2 or TRBV6-3 to TRBJ2-1; the D gene is possibly TRBD2 (5 bases). V was shortened by 4 bases and J by 3 bases, with 10 bases between the two germline ends. CDR1 and CDR2 (germline): MNHEY, SVGEGT. This CDR3 spans 14 amino acids. CDR3 in DNA: TGTGCCAGCAGTTCTATAGGAGGCTACAATGAGCAGTTCTTC. This translates into CASSSIGGYNEQFF.

The rearrangement joins TRBV11-1 to TRBJ1-1, with 8 positions matching TRBD1. The trim removed 6 bases at V and 1 base at J, leaving 4 bases unmatched. Germline V gene lookup returns CDR1 SGHAT and CDR2 FQDESV (reference sequence). The CDR3 spans 14 residues. This chain's CDR3 is CASRRDRSNTEAFF. The CDR3 nucleotides read TGTGCCAGCAGGAGGGACAGGTCGAACACTGAAGCTTTCTTT.

The chain is built from TRBV5-1 and TRBJ2-1; 13 nucleotides agree with TRBD2. Trimming took 3 bases from V and 2 from J; bases not matched to a gene: 2. Looked up from germline, CDR1 is SGHRS and CDR2 is YFSETQ. This CDR3 has 16 residues. CDR3 sequence: CASSSGLAGPYNEQFF. The DNA for the CDR3 is TGCGCCAGCAGCTCGGGACTAGCGGGGCCCTACAATGAGCAGTTCTTC.

This rearrangement joins TRBV10-2 to TRBJ2-1; TRBD2 agrees at 11 bases. The CDR3 has 14 amino acids. The germline V gene encodes CDR1 WSHSY and CDR2 SAAADI. V lost 6 bases to trimming and J lost 5 bases; unmatched junction nucleotides: 3. CDR3 loop: CASSGTSGDNEQFF. In DNA form, the CDR3 reads TGCGCCAGCAGCGGGACTAGCGGAGACAATGAGCAGTTCTTC.

J is TRBJ1-2 and V is TRBV25-1; D gene unclear. Between the trimmed V and J ends, which lost 3 bases and 4 bases, there was a span of 9 bases. Germline lookup yields CDR1 MGHDK and CDR2 SYGVNS. The CDR3 sequence is 13 residues long. The CDR3 DNA is TGTGCCAGCAGTGATGAGAGGTCCTATGGCTACACCTTC. Its translation: CASSDERSYGYTF.

The gene calls are TRBV5-1 and TRBJ1-5; TRBD1 matches 7 bases. J lost 3 bases, V lost 4 bases, and 4 bases had no gene match. This CDR3 is 14 amino acids long. Looked up from germline, CDR1 is SGHRS and CDR2 is YFSETQ. CDR3 bases: TGCGCCAGCAGCCCGGGACAGAACAATCAGCCCCAGCATTTT. Translating gives CASSPGQNNQPQHF.

This clone was detected only once. The chain uses TRBV19 and TRBJ2-3; tentatively, D is TRBD2 (5 bases). The CDR3 runs to 14 residues. V lost 1 base and J lost 5, with 10 bases in between. Germline V gives CDR1 LNHDA, CDR2 SQIVND (reference sequence). This chain's CDR3 is CASSIGGDRDTQYF. In DNA, the CDR3 is TGTGCCAGTAGTATAGGGGGAGATCGAGATACGCAGTATTTT. Looking up the rest from reference TRBV19 and TRBJ2-3 gives the full variable domain: DGGITQSPKYLFRKEGQNVTLSCEQNLNHDAMYWYRQDPGQGLRLIYYSQIVNDFQKGDIAEGYSVSREKKESFPLTVTSAQKNPTAFYLCASSIGGDRDTQYFGPGTRLTVL.

The V and J genes are TRBV6-5 and TRBJ1-2; perhaps TRBD1 as D (6 bases). The germline V gene encodes CDR1 MNHEY and CDR2 SVGAGI. With 6 bases removed from V and 5 bases from J, the gap between germline ends came to 16 bases. CDR3 length: 14 amino acids. As DNA, the CDR3 is TGTGCCAGCAGGGGGACGGGGGGCGCATATGGCTACACCTTC. Protein: CASRGTGGAYGYTF.

J is TRBJ1-3 and V is TRBV11-2; 9 nucleotides match TRBD1. CDR3 length: 16 residues. CDR1 and CDR2 from the germline V gene are SGHAT and FQNNGV. V trimming: 3 bases; J trimming: 2 bases; junction bases outside the gene matches: 5. The CDR3 region has the DNA TGTGCCAGCAGCTTTAAGTGGGACAGGGCTGGAAACACCATATATTTT. Protein product: CASSFKWDRAGNTIYF.

V and J are TRBV19 and TRBJ1-1, with D possibly matching TRBD1 (6 bases). The germline V gene encodes CDR1 LNHDA and CDR2 SQIVND (reference sequence). Between the trimmed V and J ends, which lost 5 bases and 6 bases, there was a span of 25 bases. The CDR3 has 17 residues. Here the CDR3 DNA reads TGTGCCAGTAGTGTCCGACAGGAAGGTAGTTATGGTTCTGAAGCTTTCTTT. Its translation is CASSVRQEGSYGSEAFF. Based on the CDR3 plus reference TRBV19 and TRBJ1-1, the full variable domain is DGGITQSPKYLFRKEGQNVTLSCEQNLNHDAMYWYRQDPGQGLRLIYYSQIVNDFQKGDIAEGYSVSREKKESFPLTVTSAQKNPTAFYLCASSVRQEGSYGSEAFFGQGTRLTVV.

The chain recombines TRBV10-3 with TRBJ1-1; unclear D gene. Germline CDR1 ENHRY, CDR2 SYGVKD. The CDR3 is 14 amino acids. The V end lost 1 base, the J end lost 5 bases, and 11 bases lay between the germline ends. In DNA, the CDR3 is TGTGCCATCAGTGAGTTTAACAGAGAAACTGAAGCTTTCTTT. Its protein product is CAISEFNRETEAFF.

This clone was counted between two and nine times. The rearrangement uses TRBV4-1 and TRBJ1-2, with unresolved D. The V and J ends lost 2 bases and 9 bases respectively, with 13 bases between them. The V gene's germline CDR1 is MGHRA and CDR2 YSYEKL. The CDR3 contains 13 residues. This chain's CDR3 is CASSQSPLSSYTF. The CDR3 DNA reads as TGCGCCAGCAGCCAAAGCCCCCTGTCGAGCTACACCTTC.

The chain links TRBV3-1 (or the pseudogene TRBV3-2) to TRBJ1-5; the D gene is possibly TRBD1 (5 bases). The CDR3 has 15 amino acids. Germline values: CDR1 LGHDT, CDR2 YNNKEL (reference sequence). V lost 1 base, J lost 2 bases, and 9 bases lay in between. CDR3 protein: CASSQGAGGNQPQHF. The DNA of the CDR3 is TGTGCCAGCAGCCAAGGAGCGGGGGGCAATCAGCCCCAGCATTTT.

V and J are TRBV15 and TRBJ1-2; 7 nucleotides agree with TRBD1. CDR3 length: 15 residues. Germline V gene lookup returns CDR1 LNHNV and CDR2 YYDKDF (reference sequence). The V segment lost 5 bases and the J segment 2 bases; nucleotides outside the gene matches: 8. CDR3: CATSRALTGNYGYTF. As DNA, the CDR3 is TGTGCCACCAGCCGTGCTCTGACAGGGAACTATGGCTACACCTTC.

A few counts support this clone. The chain combines TRBV6-6 with TRBJ2-3; D is undetermined. Germline V gives CDR1 MNHNY, CDR2 SVGAGI (reference sequence). Trimming removed 6 bases at V and 2 bases at J, with 12 bases between. The length of the CDR3 is 14 residues. CDR3 DNA sequence: TGTGCCAGCAGCGTTAGGCAGGCCACAGATACGCAGTATTTT. This codes for CASSVRQATDTQYF.

This clone is categorized as medium-sized. The genes are TRBV9 and TRBJ1-2; perhaps TRBD1 as D (5 bases). V was shortened by 0 bases and J by 2 bases, with 11 bases between the two germline ends. The CDR3 contains 15 residues. CDR1 is SGDLS and CDR2 is YYNGEE in the germline V gene. CDR3: CASSVGRGGNYGYTF. Here the CDR3 DNA reads TGTGCCAGCAGCGTAGGAAGGGGAGGGAACTATGGCTACACCTTC. The full variable domain, rest sourced from reference TRBV9 and TRBJ1-2, is DSGVTQTPKHLITATGQRVTLRCSPRSGDLSVYWYQQSLDQGLQFLIQYYNGEERAKGNILERFSAQQFPDLHSELNLSSLELGDSALYFCASSVGRGGNYGYTFGSGTRLTVV.

The CDR3 sequence is CASREGPSGANVLTF. The CDR3 DNA follows: TGTGCCAGTAGGGAGGGGCCCTCTGGGGCCAACGTCCTGACTTTC. This chain uses TRBV19 with TRBJ2-6; TRBD2 might be the D (6 bases). Germline lookup yields CDR1 LNHDA and CDR2 SQIVND (reference sequence). This CDR3 has 15 amino acids. Trimming left V 6 bases short and J 0 bases short, with 9 bases between.